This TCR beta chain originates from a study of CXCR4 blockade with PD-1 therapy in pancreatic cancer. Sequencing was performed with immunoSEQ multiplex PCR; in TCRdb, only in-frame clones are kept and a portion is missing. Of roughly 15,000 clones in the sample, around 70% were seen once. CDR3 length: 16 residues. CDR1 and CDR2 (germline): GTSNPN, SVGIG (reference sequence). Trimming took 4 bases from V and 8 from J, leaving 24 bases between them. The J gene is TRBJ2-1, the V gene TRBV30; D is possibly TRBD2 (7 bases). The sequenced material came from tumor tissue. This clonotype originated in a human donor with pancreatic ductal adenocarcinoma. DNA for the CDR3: TGTGCCTGGAATAGAGGGATCGAAAGGGGGGGACATGAGCAGTTCTTC. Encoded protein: CAWNRGIERGGHEQFF.